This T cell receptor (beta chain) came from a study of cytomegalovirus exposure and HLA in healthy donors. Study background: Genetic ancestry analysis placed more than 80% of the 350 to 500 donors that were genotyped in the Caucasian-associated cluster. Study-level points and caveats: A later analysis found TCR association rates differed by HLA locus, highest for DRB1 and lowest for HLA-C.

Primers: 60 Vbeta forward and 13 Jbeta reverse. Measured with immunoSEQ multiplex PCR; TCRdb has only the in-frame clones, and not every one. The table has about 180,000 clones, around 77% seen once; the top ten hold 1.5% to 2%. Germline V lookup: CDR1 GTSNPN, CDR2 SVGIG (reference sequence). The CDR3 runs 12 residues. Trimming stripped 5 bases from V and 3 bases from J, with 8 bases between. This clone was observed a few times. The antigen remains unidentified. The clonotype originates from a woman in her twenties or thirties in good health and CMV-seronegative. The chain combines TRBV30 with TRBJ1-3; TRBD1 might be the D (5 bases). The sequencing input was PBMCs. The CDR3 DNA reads TGTGCCTGGCTCGGGGGTGGAAACACCATATATTTT. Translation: CAWLGGGNTIYF.